The next 16 T cell receptor beta chains were all read from a single sample in a study of blood T cell repertoires in COVID-19. The method was immunoSEQ multiplex PCR; TCRdb's version includes in-frame clones alone and lacks a portion of them. The table has under 350,000 clones, 75% to 90% seen once. Sequencing used peripheral blood. Source of these receptors: a woman between 65 and 79 years old with acute or convalescent COVID-19.

As to this clone: A junction end diverges from the germline sequence, so it may reflect a read error. The chain joins TRBV4-2 to TRBJ1-1; 9 positions match TRBD1. This CDR3 spans 14 amino acids. CDR1 is LGHNA, CDR2 YNFKEQ, per germline. CDR3 sequence (DNA): TGTGCCAGCGGCCAACAGGGGGCGGTCACTGAAGCTTTCTTT. It specifies CASGQQGAVTEAFF.

V usage is TRBV7-8 and J usage is TRBJ1-5, with D unresolved. This CDR3 is built from 14 residues. Germline V gene sequence: CDR1 SGHVS, CDR2 FQNEAQ. The V gene lost 1 base and the J gene lost 4 bases, with 8 bases spanning the gap. CDR3 amino acids: CASSLGTFNQPQHF. The CDR3, as DNA: TGTGCCAGCAGCTTAGGTACATTTAATCAGCCCCAGCATTTT. The variable domain in full, with the rest retrieved from reference TRBV7-8 and TRBJ1-5, is GAGVSQSPRYKVAKRGQDVALRCDPISGHVSLFWYQQALGQGPEFLTYFQNEAQLDKSGLPSDRFFAERPEGSVSTLKIQRTQQEDSAVYLCASSLGTFNQPQHFGDGTRLSIL.

The genes are TRBV12-5 and TRBJ2-5; D gene uncertain. V lost 7 bases, J lost 4 bases, and 7 bases lay in between. CDR3 length: 11 amino acids. Germline V lookup: CDR1 LGHNT, CDR2 FRNRAP. The CDR3 DNA reads as TGTGCTAGTGCTCGGGTAGAGACCCAGTACTTC. Amino acid sequence: CASARVETQYF. Combining the CDR3 with reference TRBV12-5 and TRBJ2-5 gives the whole variable domain DARVTQTPRHKVTEMGQEVTMRCQPILGHNTVFWYRQTMMQGLELLAYFRNRAPLDDSGMPKDRFSAEMPDATLATLKIQPSEPRDSAVYFCASARVETQYFGPGTRLLVL.

This clone was counted a single time. The rearrangement uses TRBV5-4 and TRBJ2-1; D is uncertain. V lost 0 bases to trimming and J lost 8 bases, with 15 bases between them. Looked up from germline, CDR1 is SGHNT and CDR2 is YYREEE (reference sequence). This CDR3 spans 15 amino acids. The CDR3 region is CASSLVGRTADEQFF. CDR3 in DNA: TGTGCCAGCAGCTTGGTAGGCCGCACTGCGGATGAGCAGTTCTTC.

The chain carries TRBV7-8 and TRBJ1-1; D gene ambiguous. V lost 1 base and J lost 8, with 11 bases in between. Germline V gene data show CDR1 as SGHVS and CDR2 as FQNEAQ. There are 13 residues in the CDR3. Here the CDR3 DNA reads TGTGCCAGCAGCTTAGGGCAGATCAAGGAAGCTTTCTTT. Translation gives CASSLGQIKEAFF.

This chain connects TRBV28 to TRBJ2-5; 14 bases are shared with TRBD2. The germline CDR1 and CDR2 sequences are MDHEN and SYDVKM. The CDR3 has 15 amino acids. Trimming removed 3 bases from V and 4 bases from J; junction bases left unmatched: 1. The CDR3 loop is CASSFGTSGGETQYF. As DNA, the CDR3 is TGTGCCAGCAGTTTCGGGACTAGCGGGGGAGAGACCCAGTACTTC.

This sequence joins TRBV14 and TRBJ2-3; D is unclear. The CDR3 runs 14 residues. The V and J ends lost 0 bases and 1 base respectively, with 5 bases between them. In germline, CDR1 is SGHDN, CDR2 FVKESK. The CDR3 loop reads CASSQDRGTDTQYF. DNA of the CDR3: TGTGCCAGCAGCCAAGATCGAGGCACAGATACGCAGTATTTT.

This chain joins TRBV3-1 (or the pseudogene TRBV3-2) and TRBJ2-5; 8 nucleotides agree with TRBD2. V shed 3 bases, J shed 6 bases, and the junction held 6 bases outside the gene matches. The CDR3 sequence is 14 residues long. Germline values: CDR1 LGHDT, CDR2 YNNKEL (reference sequence). The CDR3 bases are TGTGCCAGCAGCCATAGTAGCGGGGAGAAGACCCAGTACTTC. It yields the protein CASSHSSGEKTQYF.

The chain links TRBV7-3 to TRBJ1-1, with 9 bases identical to TRBD1. The V gene's germline CDR1 is SGHTA and CDR2 FQGTGA. J lost 10 bases, V lost 4 bases, and 7 bases had no gene match. The CDR3 covers 13 residues. The CDR3 loop is CASSYGTGSTAFF. The CDR3 DNA sequence: TGTGCCAGCAGCTACGGGACAGGGTCCACAGCTTTCTTT.

The chain has TRBV5-5 and TRBJ1-1; D ambiguous. V was pared by 2 bases and J by 2 bases, with 10 bases between. The CDR3 has 14 amino acids. Germline lookup yields CDR1 SGHKS and CDR2 YYEKEE (reference sequence). The CDR3 DNA is TGTGCCAGCAGCTTAGCAGAACTAAACACTGAAGCTTTCTTT. Its protein is CASSLAELNTEAFF. The variable domain in full, with the rest retrieved from reference TRBV5-5 and TRBJ1-1, is DAGVTQSPTHLIKTRGQQVTLRCSPISGHKSVSWYQQVLGQGPQFIFQYYEKEERGRGNFPDRFSARQFPNYSSELNVNALLLGDSALYLCASSLAELNTEAFFGQGTRLTVV.

This clone has more than one count but fewer than ten. The rearrangement uses TRBV5-1 and TRBJ1-1; TRBD1 is a possible D gene (6 bases). CDR1 is SGHRS and CDR2 is YFSETQ in the germline V gene. The CDR3 is 15 amino acids. V lost 0 bases to trimming and J lost 3 bases, with 12 bases between them. The CDR3 is CASSLVAGVDTEAFF. For the CDR3, the DNA is TGCGCCAGCAGCTTGGTCGCAGGGGTGGACACTGAAGCTTTCTTT.

The chain joins TRBV19 to TRBJ1-2, with 7 bases aligning to TRBD1. Germline loops: CDR1 LNHDA, CDR2 SQIVND (reference sequence). CDR3 length: 14 residues. V dropped 9 bases and J dropped 1; count of bases not matched to a gene: 8. The CDR3 DNA is TGTGCCAGCTTACAGGGGTCGGGTAACTATGGCTACACCTTC. Its translation is CASLQGSGNYGYTF.

This clone has a single count. The V gene is TRBV5-1, the J gene TRBJ2-3; perhaps TRBD1 as D (6 bases). From germline, CDR1 is SGHRS and CDR2 YFSETQ. V shed 4 bases and J shed 3 bases, with 18 bases lying between them. CDR3 length: 16 amino acids. The CDR3 region has the DNA TGCGCCAGCAGCCCCGAGGGGGACCAAAGGACAGATACGCAGTATTTT. Residues: CASSPEGDQRTDTQYF.

This clone was found a few times. V and J are TRBV6-1 and TRBJ1-4; TRBD1 is a possible D gene (5 bases). The ends were cut back, 2 bases at V and 3 bases at J, with 16 bases in the middle. The CDR3 totals 17 residues. Germline V gene sequence: CDR1 MNHNS, CDR2 SASEGT. The chain's CDR3 is CASSERRGGRANEKLFF. The CDR3 bases are TGTGCCAGCAGTGAACGTAGGGGTGGCAGGGCTAATGAAAAACTGTTTTTT.

The chain recombines TRBV10-3 with TRBJ1-2, with 8 bases matching TRBD1. Germline assignment: CDR1 ENHRY and CDR2 SYGVKD. Trimming cost V 2 bases and J 4 bases; bases outside gene matches: 9. This CDR3 has 16 amino acids. The CDR3 spells CAISETRQGLSYGYTF. The CDR3 nucleotides are TGTGCCATCAGTGAGACTCGACAGGGGTTGAGCTATGGCTACACCTTC.

The chain couples TRBV6-6 to TRBJ1-1; D remains ambiguous. The CDR3 loop spans 14 amino acids. CDR1 is MNHNY and CDR2 is SVGAGI in the germline V gene (reference sequence). Trimming left V 2 bases short and J 5 bases short, with 12 bases between. The CDR3 loop is CASSYGGGGTEAFF. As DNA, the CDR3 is TGTGCCAGCAGTTACGGCGGAGGAGGGACTGAAGCTTTCTTT.